The clone carrying this TCR beta chain was seen a few times. What it recognizes is unknown. PCR was performed a second time for about 6 to 11 cycles using a sample-barcoded 5' primer and a J-beta primer mix. TCRdb reprocessed the 5' RACE reads via MiXCR and lists one record per CDR3 protein. The sample includes around 670,000 distinct CDR3 sequences, approximately 30% of them seen just once. This sample was taken from a study of blood T cells in healthy people across ages. Study-level points and caveats: The long-lived group displayed more naive CD4+ cells, plus higher diversity, than the aged donors did.

The TCR originated in a woman of 80 years or more in good health. Sequenced sample: blood.

The CDR3 DNA reads as TGTGCCAGCAGCTTAGCGCTAGAGCAGTACTTC. Protein sequence: CASSLALEQYF. The chain links TRBV7-8 to TRBJ2-7, with D unresolved. The CDR3 covers 11 residues. The V gene's germline CDR1 is SGHVS and CDR2 FQNEAQ. V lost 0 bases and J lost 7, with 4 bases in between.